These 13 T cell receptor beta chains came from one sample sequenced in a study of T cells after posttransplantation cyclophosphamide. Generated by immunoSEQ multiplex PCR, the TCRdb table keeps only in-frame clones and is missing some. The sample contains 20,000 to 30,000 clones, none of them singletons. The material sequenced was PBMCs. These receptors all come from a woman between 50 and 59 years old in good health, CMV-negative, and a related stem cell transplant donor.

In this sample, this clone turned up many times. The identical CDR3 is also encoded by other nucleotide sequences in the sample. The chain has TRBV5-1 and TRBJ2-7, with 9 positions matching TRBD1. The germline CDR1 and CDR2 sequences are SGHRS and YFSETQ. The CDR3 runs to 15 residues. Trimming cost V 3 bases and J 6 bases; bases outside gene matches: 10. CDR3 amino acids: CASSSIGTGNSEQYF. In nucleotides, the CDR3 is TGCGCCAGCAGCTCAATTGGGACAGGGAATAGCGAGCAGTACTTC.

In its sample, this clone was seen many times. The chain carries TRBV9 and TRBJ2-5; the D gene is possibly TRBD1 (5 bases). The germline V and J ends were trimmed by 3 bases and 1 base, with 13 bases remaining between them. Germline V gene sequence: CDR1 SGDLS, CDR2 YYNGEE. The length of the CDR3 is 15 residues. CDR3 sequence reads: CASSATGRVQETQYF. The CDR3 nucleotides read TGTGCCAGCAGCGCCACTGGCAGGGTCCAAGAGACCCAGTACTTC.

This clone has at least ten counts. The J gene is TRBJ1-1, the V gene TRBV27, with D maybe TRBD1 (6 bases). The germline V gene has CDR1 MNHEY and CDR2 SMNVEV (reference sequence). The germline V and J ends were trimmed by 2 bases and 7 bases, with 14 bases remaining between them. This CDR3 contains 14 residues. The CDR3 DNA follows: TGTGCCAGCAGTTTAGGGCAGGGAGGGGGTGAAGCTTTCTTT. Translated: CASSLGQGGGEAFF.

The chain carries TRBV7-3 and TRBJ2-3; D not resolved. Trimming pared 2 bases from V and 4 bases from J, leaving 10 bases between. The CDR3 totals 14 residues. Germline CDR1 reads SGHTA; CDR2 reads FQGTGA. The DNA for the CDR3 is TGTGCCAGCAGCTTAGGGCGCGCCCCAGATACGCAGTATTTT. It translates to CASSLGRAPDTQYF.

Many counts were recorded for this clone. V is TRBV7-9 and J is TRBJ2-1; 7 bases line up with TRBD2. The CDR3 spans 16 residues. The V gene end was trimmed by 5 bases and the J gene end by 7 bases; junction bases not matched to a gene: 14. Looked up from germline, CDR1 is SEHNR and CDR2 is FQNEAQ (reference sequence). CDR3 nucleotide sequence: TGTGCCAGCAGCCAGGACCGACTAGCCGCGGGGAATGAGCAGTTCTTC. Translated: CASSQDRLAAGNEQFF.

This clone was counted a few times. The chain links TRBV6-5 to TRBJ1-1, with D maybe TRBD1 (6 bases). Trimming removed 6 bases at V and 5 bases at J, with 10 bases between. The CDR3 extends over 12 amino acids. In germline, CDR1 is MNHEY, CDR2 SVGAGI. The CDR3 nucleotides are TGTGCCAGCAGGGACAGAGTGACTGAAGCTTTCTTT. Translated: CASRDRVTEAFF.

This clone was detected many times. V gene TRBV7-9 combines with J gene TRBJ2-5; 8 nucleotides match TRBD2. The CDR3 is 19 amino acids. The germline CDR1 and CDR2 sequences are SEHNR and FQNEAQ (reference sequence). Trimming removed 6 bases from V and 1 base from J; junction bases left unmatched: 19. The CDR3 loop is CASSSFWVRSGTPQETQYF. In DNA form, the CDR3 reads TGTGCCAGCAGTTCTTTCTGGGTCCGTAGCGGGACACCCCAAGAGACCCAGTACTTC.

In this sample, this clone turned up many times. The rearrangement uses TRBV18 and TRBJ1-1; D possibly corresponds to TRBD1 (6 bases). V lost 6 bases and J 3 bases, leaving 14 bases between the germline ends. CDR1 is KGHSH and CDR2 is LQKENI in the germline V gene. The CDR3 is 14 residues long. The CDR3 loop is CASSPGGFDTEAFF. The DNA for the CDR3 is TGTGCCAGCTCCCCGGGGGGCTTCGACACTGAAGCTTTCTTT.

This rearrangement joins TRBV4-1 to TRBJ2-7; D is unresolved. There are 14 residues in the CDR3. Per the germline V gene, CDR1 is MGHRA and CDR2 is YSYEKL. Trimming cost V 5 bases and J 0 bases, with 11 bases left between them. CDR3 DNA: TGCGCCAGCAGCGTTCAGGCAGCCTCCTACGAGCAGTACTTC. This codes for CASSVQAASYEQYF.

At least ten counts were recorded for this clone. This chain connects TRBV9 to TRBJ2-2; TRBD1 might be the D (5 bases). Looked up from germline, CDR1 is SGDLS and CDR2 is YYNGEE. V gave up 2 bases and J gave up 2 bases, with 10 bases separating them. The CDR3 runs 15 residues. The CDR3, as DNA: TGTGCCAGCAGCGTCTCAGGGCTCAACACCGGGGAGCTGTTTTTT. Translating gives CASSVSGLNTGELFF.

This clone was recorded many times. The chain carries TRBV11-1 and TRBJ2-5, with 7 bases fitting TRBD1. The germline V gene encodes CDR1 SGHAT and CDR2 FQDESV (reference sequence). V was pared by 5 bases and J by 5 bases, with 8 bases of the junction left unmatched. This CDR3 has 14 amino acids. The CDR3 protein is CASSRQGGSETQYF. The CDR3 DNA is TGTGCCAGCAGCCGACAGGGTGGATCGGAGACCCAGTACTTC.

In this sample, this clone turned up many times. The chain employs TRBV4-1 and TRBJ2-5; TRBD2 aligns across 14 bases. Germline V gene data show CDR1 as MGHRA and CDR2 as YSYEKL. Trimming removed 2 bases from V and 3 bases from J; junction bases left unmatched: 2. This CDR3 is 16 amino acids long. The DNA for the CDR3 is TGCGCCAGCAGCCAATGGACTAGCGGGAGGAAAGAGACCCAGTACTTC. Translated, it gives CASSQWTSGRKETQYF.

This clone was detected many times. V and J are TRBV11-2 and TRBJ2-1; 7 nucleotides agree with TRBD2. The CDR3 spans 14 residues. Germline CDR1 SGHAT, CDR2 FQNNGV. Germline trimming cut 6 bases from V and 3 bases from J; bases unmatched to any gene: 5. The CDR3 DNA is TGTGCCAGCAGGGGGCGGGAGTTCTACAATGAGCAGTTCTTC. It translates to CASRGREFYNEQFF.